Listed below are T cell receptor beta chains from one sample, sequenced in a study of early T cells in non-severe SARS-CoV-2 infection. One entry per CDR3 protein results from TCRdb running MiXCR on the 5' RACE reads. Among tens of thousands of distinct CDR3 sequences listed, roughly 8.2% were seen once. The sequencing here drew on whole blood, taken at baseline. All receptors come from an adult who was a healthcare worker with PCR-confirmed SARS-CoV-2 infection or an uninfected control (not recorded which). Both conserved end residues are part of each CDR3. The D gene is left open where the match is weak. Clone sizes are given selectively: once, few, many, or a class where the clone is expanded.

TRBJ1-2	TRBV29-1	.	many	CSVVQLGDYGYTF	TGCAGCGTTGTACAGTTAGGGGACTATGGCTACACCTTC
TRBJ2-3	TRBV4-3	TRBD2	.	CASSATFTSGVGGTQYF	TGCGCCAGCAGCGCAACGTTTACTAGCGGGGTAGGCGGCACGCAGTATTTT
TRBJ2-1	TRBV6-2/TRBV6-3	TRBD2	.	CASTTPRGTSGSISYNEQFF	TGTGCCAGCACCACTCCCAGGGGGACTAGCGGGAGTATCTCCTACAATGAGCAGTTCTTC
TRBJ1-1	TRBV7-6	.	many	CASSLPGSTEAFF	TGTGCCAGCAGCTTACCGGGGAGCACTGAAGCTTTCTTT
TRBJ2-6	TRBV20-1	TRBD1	.	CSALPGQGDSGANVLTF	TGCAGTGCTCTCCCGGGACAGGGAGACTCTGGGGCCAACGTCCTGACTTTC
TRBJ2-2	TRBV3-1	TRBD1	many	CASRKIGTANTGELFF	TGTGCCAGCAGGAAAATAGGGACAGCGAACACCGGGGAGCTGTTTTTT
TRBJ1-1	TRBV7-9	.	few	CASSSRDPNTEAFF	TGTGCCAGCAGCTCCCGGGATCCGAACACTGAAGCTTTCTTT
TRBJ2-3	TRBV11-3	.	.	CASSLDPYSGDVSFWQYF	TGTGCCAGCAGCTTAGATCCTTACTCGGGAGACGTTTCCTTCTGGCAGTATTTT
TRBJ2-5	TRBV5-5	.	.	CASSLAVRMVQETQYF	TGTGCCAGCAGCTTGGCCGTCAGGATGGTCCAAGAGACCCAGTACTTC
TRBJ1-3	TRBV18	TRBD1	few	CASSLRDRGNTIYF	TGTGCCAGCTCACTCCGGGACAGAGGAAACACCATATATTTT
TRBJ2-5	TRBV24-1	.	.	CATSDLTETQYF	TGTGCCACCAGTGATTTGACCGAGACCCAGTACTTC
TRBJ1-3	TRBV7-9	.	few	CASSPPRKEGNTIYF	TGTGCCAGCAGCCCCCCGAGGAAAGAAGGAAACACCATATATTTT
TRBJ2-1	TRBV29-1	TRBD1	many	CSGHEGARNEQFF	TGCAGCGGGCACGAGGGGGCGCGGAATGAGCAGTTCTTC
TRBJ2-3	TRBV28	TRBD2	.	CASTPKGTSGRARSQYF	TGTGCCAGCACCCCCAAAGGGACTAGCGGGAGGGCCAGGTCGCAGTATTTT
TRBJ2-5	TRBV7-9	.	.	CASSFRTVQETQYF	TGTGCCAGCAGCTTCCGGACAGTCCAAGAGACCCAGTACTTC